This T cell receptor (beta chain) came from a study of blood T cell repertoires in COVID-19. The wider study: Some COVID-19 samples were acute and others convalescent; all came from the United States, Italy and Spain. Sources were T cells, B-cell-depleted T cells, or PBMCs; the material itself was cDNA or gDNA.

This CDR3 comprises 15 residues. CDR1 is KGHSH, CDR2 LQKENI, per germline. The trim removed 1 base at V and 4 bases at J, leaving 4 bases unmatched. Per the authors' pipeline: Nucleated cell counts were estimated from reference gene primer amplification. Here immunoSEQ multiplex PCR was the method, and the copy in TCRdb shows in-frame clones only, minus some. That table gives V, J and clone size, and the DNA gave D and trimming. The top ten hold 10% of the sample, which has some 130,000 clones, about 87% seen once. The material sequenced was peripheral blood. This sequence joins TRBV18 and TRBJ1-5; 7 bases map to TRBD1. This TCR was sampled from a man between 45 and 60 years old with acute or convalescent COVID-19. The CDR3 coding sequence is TGTGCCAGCTCACCACGGGACAGAGAAAATCAGCCCCAGCATTTT. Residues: CASSPRDRENQPQHF.